This section outlines one TCR beta chain sequence together with its context. Trimming cost V 2 bases and J 1 base, with 13 bases left between them. The CDR3 is 16 residues long. Germline V gene data show CDR1 as SGHDN and CDR2 as FVKESK. Using its own MiXCR run on the RT-PCR reads, TCRdb lists one record per CDR3 protein. The sample shows 550,000 to 750,000 distinct CDR3 sequences, over 12% of them seen only once. The origin of this receptor is a female donor in good health, serving as a healthy control. The chain joins TRBV14 to TRBJ2-3; D unresolved. The source material was memory CD4+ T cells from blood. CDR3 in amino acids: CASSQSRRRGTDTQYF. CDR3 bases: TGTGCCAGCAGCCAATCGCGCCGCAGAGGCACAGATACGCAGTATTTT.